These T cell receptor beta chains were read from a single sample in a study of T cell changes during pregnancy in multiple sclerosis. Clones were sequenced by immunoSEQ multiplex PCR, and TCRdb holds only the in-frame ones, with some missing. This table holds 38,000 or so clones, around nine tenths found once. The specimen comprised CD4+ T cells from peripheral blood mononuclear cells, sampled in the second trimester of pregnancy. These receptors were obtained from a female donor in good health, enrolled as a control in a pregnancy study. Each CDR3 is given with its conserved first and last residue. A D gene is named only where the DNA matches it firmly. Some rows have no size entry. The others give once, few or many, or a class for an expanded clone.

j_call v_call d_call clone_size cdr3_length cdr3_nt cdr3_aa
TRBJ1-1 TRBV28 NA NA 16 TGTGCCAGCAGTTTAGGTGGGGGGGGACACCGAGATGAAGCTTTCTTT CASSLGGGGHRDEAFF
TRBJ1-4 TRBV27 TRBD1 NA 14 TGTGCCAGCAGAAGGACAGGGGTTAATGAAAAACTGTTTTTT CASRRTGVNEKLFF
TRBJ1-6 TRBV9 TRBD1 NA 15 TGTGCCAGCAGCGCGAGACAGGGGGCAAATTCACCCCTCCACTTT CASSARQGANSPLHF
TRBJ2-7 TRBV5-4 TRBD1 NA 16 TGTGCCAGCAGCAAGGCTCCGGGACAGAGCTCCTACGAGCAGTACTTC CASSKAPGQSSYEQYF
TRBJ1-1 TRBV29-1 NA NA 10 TGCAGCGTTTCTTCCTTTGAAGCTTTCTTT CSVSSFEAFF
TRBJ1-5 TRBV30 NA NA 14 TGTGCCTGGAGCGGGGGGCTTAGCAATCAGCCCCAGCATTTT CAWSGGLSNQPQHF
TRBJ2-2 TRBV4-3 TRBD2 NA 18 TGCGCCAGCAGCCAAGATCCGATAGCGGGGGGTTACACCGGGGAGCTGTTTTTT CASSQDPIAGGYTGELFF
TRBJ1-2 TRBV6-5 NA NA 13 TGTGCCAGCAGTTCTCGACAGCCCTATGGCTACACCTTC CASSSRQPYGYTF
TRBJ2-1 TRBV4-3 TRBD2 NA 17 TGCGCCAGCAGCCCGTCGCTAGCGGGGGGGATCTACAATGAGCAGTTCTTC CASSPSLAGGIYNEQFF
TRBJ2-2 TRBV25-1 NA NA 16 TGTGCCAGCAGTGCTTCTCAGGGTCCGAGCACCGGGGAGCTGTTTTTT CASSASQGPSTGELFF
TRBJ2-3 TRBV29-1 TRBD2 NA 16 TGCAGCGTTGAAGCGGCCCTAGCGGGACGTCCAGATACGCAGTATTTT CSVEAALAGRPDTQYF
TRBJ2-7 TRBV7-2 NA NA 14 TGTGCCAGCAGCCCAACGGGGGTCTCCTACGAGCAGTACTTC CASSPTGVSYEQYF
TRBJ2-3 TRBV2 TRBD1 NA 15 TGTGCCAGCAGCGCCGGACAGGCGGCTACGAATACGCAGTATTTT CASSAGQAATNTQYF
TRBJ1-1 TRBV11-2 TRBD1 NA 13 TGTGCCAGCAGCCTCAGGGGGGCGCATGAAGCTTTCTTT CASSLRGAHEAFF
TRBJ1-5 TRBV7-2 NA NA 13 TGTGCCAGCAGCTTAGACACAGAGGGGCCCCAGCATTTT CASSLDTEGPQHF
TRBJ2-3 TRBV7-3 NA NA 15 TGTGCCAGCAGCTTAGGCTTGCTGGAGGGGGATACGCAGTATTTT CASSLGLLEGDTQYF
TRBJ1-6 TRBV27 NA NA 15 TGTGCCAGCAGTTTTGGTTACACCCGTAATTCACCCCTCCACTTT CASSFGYTRNSPLHF
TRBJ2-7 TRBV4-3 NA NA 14 TGCGCCAGCAGCCAAGCTTACGGGGTTGACGAGCAGTACTTC CASSQAYGVDEQYF
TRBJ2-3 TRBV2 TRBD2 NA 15 TGTGCCAGCAGGTGGCTAGCGGGTATGACAGATACGCAGTATTTT CASRWLAGMTDTQYF
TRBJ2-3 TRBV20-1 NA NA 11 TGCAGTGCTGTCCTCACAGATACGCAGTATTTT CSAVLTDTQYF
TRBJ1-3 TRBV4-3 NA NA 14 TGCGCCAGCAGCCCTGAGGCCTCTGGAAACACCATATATTTT CASSPEASGNTIYF
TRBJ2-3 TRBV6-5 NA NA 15 TGTGCCAGCAGTTACCGAGGTGGGGGCAAAGATACGCAGTATTTT CASSYRGGGKDTQYF
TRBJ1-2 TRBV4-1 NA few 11 TGCGCCAGCAGCCCAGGGCTTGGCTACACCTTC CASSPGLGYTF
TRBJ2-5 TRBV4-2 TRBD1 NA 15 TGTGCCTCACAAACCGGGACAGTAAAGGAAGAGACCCAGTACTTC CASQTGTVKEETQYF
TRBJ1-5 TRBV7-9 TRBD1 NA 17 TGTGCCAGCAGCTTAGGGGACCGGACAGGGCATAATCAGCCCCAGCATTTT CASSLGDRTGHNQPQHF
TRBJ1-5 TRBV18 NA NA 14 TGTGCCAGCTCACCCACTTCAGGGAATCAGCCCCAGCATTTT CASSPTSGNQPQHF
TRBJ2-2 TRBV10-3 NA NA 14 TGTGCCACTAAAGGACTGGCGAACACCGGGGAGCTGTTTTTT CATKGLANTGELFF
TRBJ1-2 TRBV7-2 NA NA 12 TGTGCCAGCAGCCTGGACAGATATGGCTACACCTTC CASSLDRYGYTF
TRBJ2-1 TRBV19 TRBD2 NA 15 TGTGCCAGTAGTCTCAGCGGGGGGGCCACAAATGAGCAGTTCTTC CASSLSGGATNEQFF
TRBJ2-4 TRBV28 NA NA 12 TGTGCCAGCAGCAGGGATAAAAACATTCAGTACTTC CASSRDKNIQYF
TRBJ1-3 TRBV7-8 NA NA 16 TGTGCCAGCAGCCCGCCGGAGGGGCGGCGTGGAAACACCATATATTTT CASSPPEGRRGNTIYF
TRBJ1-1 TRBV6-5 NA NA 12 TGTGCCAGCGGCACAGGCCAGGGTGAAGCTTTCTTT CASGTGQGEAFF
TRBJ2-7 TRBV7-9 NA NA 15 TGTGCCAGCAGCAGAGACGGGACATTAAAGGGCGAGCAGTACTTC CASSRDGTLKGEQYF
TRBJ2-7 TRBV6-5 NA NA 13 TGTGCCAGCAGAACCCCTTCAGGGTACGAGCAGTACTTC CASRTPSGYEQYF
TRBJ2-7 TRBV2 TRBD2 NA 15 TGTGCCAGCGGGAGACTAGCGGGGGGAGGCTACGAGCAGTACTTC CASGRLAGGGYEQYF
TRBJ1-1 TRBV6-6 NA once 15 TGTGCCAGCAGTTTCTCGGACAGATTGAACACTGAAGCTTTCTTT CASSFSDRLNTEAFF
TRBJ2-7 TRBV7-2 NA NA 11 TGTGCCAGCAGCTTAACTGCCCAGCAGTACTTC CASSLTAQQYF
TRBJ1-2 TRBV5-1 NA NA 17 TGCGCCAGCAGCTACGTAACAGGGATCGTCTTCTCCTATGGCTACACCTTC CASSYVTGIVFSYGYTF
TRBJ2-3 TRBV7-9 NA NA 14 TGTGCCAGCAGCTTAATCTCGGGGAGTGATACGCAGTATTTT CASSLISGSDTQYF
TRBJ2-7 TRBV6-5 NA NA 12 TGTGCCAGCAGAGGAGTAGGCTCCGAGCAGTACTTC CASRGVGSEQYF
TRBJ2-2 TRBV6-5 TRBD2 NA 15 TGTGCCACACGGGGACTAGCGGCCGACACCGGGGAGCTGTTTTTT CATRGLAADTGELFF
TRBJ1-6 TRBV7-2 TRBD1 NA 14 TGTGCCAGCGAGATAGGACAGGGCGCTTCACCCCTCCACTTT CASEIGQGASPLHF
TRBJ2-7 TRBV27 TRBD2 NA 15 TGTGCCAGCAGCCCATTACGAGGCGGGAGCTACGAGCAGTACTTC CASSPLRGGSYEQYF
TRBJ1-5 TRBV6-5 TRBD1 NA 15 TGTGCCAGCAGCCTCGGTACAGGGGTCAATCAGCCCCAGCATTTT CASSLGTGVNQPQHF
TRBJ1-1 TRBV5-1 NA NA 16 TGCGCCAGCAGCGGCGGGGGAGGCCGCCAGAACACTGAAGCTTTCTTT CASSGGGGRQNTEAFF
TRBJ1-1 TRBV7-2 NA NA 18 TGTGCCAGCAGCTTAGTACAGGGTTTTATATCATTGAACACTGAAGCTTTCTTT CASSLVQGFISLNTEAFF
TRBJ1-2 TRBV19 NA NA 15 TGTGCCAGTAGTGGAGGGGACCGCGACTTATTCGGCTACACCTTC CASSGGDRDLFGYTF
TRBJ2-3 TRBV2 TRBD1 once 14 TGTGCCAGCAGTCCCCAGACAGGGATTGGTACGCAGTATTTT CASSPQTGIGTQYF
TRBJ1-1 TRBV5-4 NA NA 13 TGTGCCAGCAGCTTGGGAGTGAACACTGAAGCTTTCTTT CASSLGVNTEAFF
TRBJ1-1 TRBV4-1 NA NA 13 TGCGCCAGCAGCCGCACGGCGGGAACTGAAGCTTTCTTT CASSRTAGTEAFF
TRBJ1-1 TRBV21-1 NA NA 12 TGTGCCAGCAGGGCGGGACGCATAGGAGCTTTCTTT CASRAGRIGAFF
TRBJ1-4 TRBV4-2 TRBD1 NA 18 TGTGCCAGCAGCCAGGTCACCTACAGGGGTCCTGGGAACGAAAAACTGTTTTTT CASSQVTYRGPGNEKLFF
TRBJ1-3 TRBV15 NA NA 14 TGTGCCACCAGCATGCAGTTCTCTGGAAACACCATATATTTT CATSMQFSGNTIYF
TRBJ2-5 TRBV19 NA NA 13 TGTGCCAGTAGGCGGGGACTTCAAGAGACCCAGTACTTC CASRRGLQETQYF
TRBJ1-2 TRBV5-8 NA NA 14 TGTGCCAGCAGCTTGCCCTGGAGGGGTAGAGGCTACACCTTC CASSLPWRGRGYTF